Below, 21 T cell receptor beta chains from the same sample are listed, as sequenced in a study of identical twins. In TCRdb, the 5' RACE reads were re-called with MiXCR into one record per CDR3 protein. The sample lists fewer than 900,000 distinct CDR3 sequences, 15% to 20% seen once, with around 14% in the top ten. The same data also contributed to another study, on T cells expressing NK-cell markers.

Specimen: PBMCs. These receptors came from a woman in her late teens or twenties in good health.

This clonotype was detected only a few times. The rearrangement links TRBV10-3 to TRBJ1-6; TRBD1 agrees at 10 bases. There are 15 residues in the CDR3. V shed 3 bases, J shed 7 bases, and the junction held 3 bases outside the gene matches. Per the germline V gene, CDR1 is ENHRY and CDR2 is SYGVKD. This chain's CDR3 is CAISDRDRGNSPLHF. In DNA, the CDR3 is TGTGCCATCAGTGATCGGGACAGGGGAAATTCACCCCTCCACTTT.

This sequence joins TRBV30 and TRBJ2-1; 8 bases align to TRBD2. This CDR3 has 13 residues. The V segment lost 5 bases and the J segment 9 bases; nucleotides outside the gene matches: 9. CDR1 is GTSNPN and CDR2 is SVGIG in the germline V gene (reference sequence). The CDR3 DNA is TGTGCCTGGGCAACTAGCGGAATCAGTGAGCAGTTCTTC. This sequence encodes CAWATSGISEQFF.

The rearrangement uses TRBV4-2 and TRBJ2-5, with 8 bases identical to TRBD2. This CDR3 is 16 amino acids long. CDR1 is LGHNA and CDR2 is YNFKEQ in the germline V gene. V shed 0 bases, J shed 2 bases, and the junction held 5 bases outside the gene matches. In nucleotides, the CDR3 is TGTGCCAGCAGCCAAGACGCCGGGACTAGACAAGAGACCCAGTACTTC. Residues: CASSQDAGTRQETQYF.

This clonotype was counted ten times or more. This chain joins TRBV12-3 or TRBV12-4 and TRBJ2-1; no clear D. Trimming shortened V by 5 bases and J by 4 bases, and 12 bases separated the two germline ends. The CDR3 consists of 14 residues. In nucleotides, the CDR3 is TGTGCCAGCAGTCTCAGACAAAGATACAATGAGCAGTTCTTC. Translated, it gives CASSLRQRYNEQFF.

About this clonotype: At one end the junction does not follow the germline gene, possibly because of a read error. The chain links TRBV5-5 to TRBJ2-5, with D unclear. This CDR3 comprises 15 residues. The germline V gene has CDR1 SGHKS and CDR2 YYEKEE (reference sequence). The CDR3 coding sequence is TGTGCCAGCAGTTTGGCACCCCTATCCCCAGAGACCCAGTACTTC. It translates to CASSLAPLSPETQYF.

This clonotype was seen a handful of times. As DNA, the CDR3 is TGTGCCAGCAGCTTAATCCGCCGTAGTGAGCAGTTCTTC. As protein: CASSLIRRSEQFF. The V and J genes are TRBV7-2 and TRBJ2-1; D call uncertain. The CDR3 covers 13 residues. Germline V gives CDR1 SGHTA, CDR2 FQGNSA. The V and J ends lost 2 bases and 9 bases respectively, with 11 bases between them.

The chain recombines TRBV10-3 with TRBJ2-3; TRBD2 matches at 7 bases. Germline assignment: CDR1 ENHRY and CDR2 SYGVKD. Trimming removed 6 bases from V and 1 base from J; junction bases left unmatched: 7. The CDR3 length is 15 residues. The CDR3 nucleotides read TGTGCCATCAGCCCACTAGCGACGGGCACAGATACGCAGTATTTT. Translation gives CAISPLATGTDTQYF.

The chain is built from TRBV7-9 and TRBJ2-3; 11 bases fit TRBD2. Germline trimming cut 4 bases from V and 3 bases from J; bases unmatched to any gene: 3. The CDR3 totals 15 residues. Germline values: CDR1 SEHNR, CDR2 FQNEAQ (reference sequence). The CDR3 DNA reads TGTGCCAGCAGCTGGACTAGCGGGTTGACAGATACGCAGTATTTT. Translation gives CASSWTSGLTDTQYF.

The chain joins TRBV15 to TRBJ1-2; tentatively, D is TRBD1 (6 bases). The length of the CDR3 is 16 residues. The V gene's germline CDR1 is LNHNV and CDR2 YYDKDF (reference sequence). The V end lost 1 base, the J end lost 7 bases, and 19 bases lay between the germline ends. In DNA, the CDR3 is TGTGCCACCAGCAGAGGTACTAGACAGGTTGACGGTGGCTACACCTTC. Translated, it gives CATSRGTRQVDGGYTF.

This clonotype was seen more than once but under ten times. At one of its ends the junction is not consistent with the germline gene, which may arise from a read error. The chain couples TRBV5-1 to TRBJ2-5; D possibly corresponds to TRBD2 (6 bases). The germline V gene has CDR1 SGHRS and CDR2 YFSETQ. CDR3 size: 14 residues. CDR3 nucleotides: TGCGCCAGCAGCTTTGAACCAGGGAGGAGCCCTGTGGACTTC. This codes for CASSFEPGRSPVDF.

V is TRBV6-1 and J is TRBJ2-6; D gene uncertain. V was clipped by 5 bases and J by 0 bases, with 5 bases between them. Germline V gene sequence: CDR1 MNHNS, CDR2 SASEGT. This CDR3 has 14 residues. The CDR3, as DNA: TGTGCCAGCAGTACGGGCTCTGGGGCCAACGTCCTGACTTTC. It yields the protein CASSTGSGANVLTF.

This clonotype was counted only a few times. The chain is built from TRBV5-1 and TRBJ2-5; possibly TRBD2 for D (5 bases). Looked up from germline, CDR1 is SGHRS and CDR2 is YFSETQ. V lost 4 bases and J 2 bases, leaving 9 bases between the germline ends. This CDR3 has 13 residues. In DNA form, the CDR3 reads TGCGCCAGCAGCACGGAGGTTCAAGAGACCCAGTACTTC. Its protein product is CASSTEVQETQYF.

This clonotype has a handful of counts. The chain links TRBV20-1 to TRBJ2-1, with no clear D. Germline V gene data show CDR1 as DFQATT and CDR2 as SNEGSKA (reference sequence). V lost 2 bases and J 1 base, leaving 12 bases between the germline ends. This CDR3 has 15 residues. This CDR3 is CSARPRLGSYNEQFF. The CDR3, as DNA: TGCAGTGCTAGACCACGACTGGGTTCCTACAATGAGCAGTTCTTC.

This clonotype was picked up a small number of times. V gene TRBV5-1 combines with J gene TRBJ1-1; D is perhaps TRBD1 (6 bases). Germline loops: CDR1 SGHRS, CDR2 YFSETQ. Trimming left V 4 bases short and J 1 base short, with 14 bases between. CDR3 length: 15 residues. In DNA form, the CDR3 reads TGCGCCAGCAGCGGGGACGGGACATGGAACACTGAAGCTTTCTTT. Encoded protein: CASSGDGTWNTEAFF. Together with reference TRBV5-1 and TRBJ1-1, the CDR3 gives the full variable domain: KAGVTQTPRYLIKTRGQQVTLSCSPISGHRSVSWYQQTPGQGLQFLFEYFSETQRNKGNFPGRFSGRQFSNSRSEMNVSTLELGDSALYLCASSGDGTWNTEAFFGQGTRLTVV.

This clonotype was seen more than once but under ten times. The V gene is TRBV20-1, the J gene TRBJ2-7, with D unclear. CDR1 is DFQATT, CDR2 SNEGSKA, per germline (reference sequence). Trimming pared 4 bases from V and 2 bases from J, leaving 12 bases between. CDR3 size: 13 residues. The CDR3 reads CSATLSNTYEQYF. In DNA, the CDR3 is TGCAGTGCTACCCTGTCCAATACCTACGAGCAGTACTTC.

The rearrangement links TRBV20-1 to TRBJ2-7; 12 nucleotides align to TRBD2. Germline V gives CDR1 DFQATT, CDR2 SNEGSKA (reference sequence). CDR3 length equals 14 residues. Trimming removed 3 bases from V and 6 bases from J; junction bases left unmatched: 6. The CDR3 region is CSARTSGSLGEQYF. The CDR3 bases are TGCAGTGCTAGGACTAGCGGGAGTCTGGGCGAGCAGTACTTC.

This sequence joins TRBV7-2 and TRBJ2-4; D call uncertain. From germline, CDR1 is SGHTA and CDR2 FQGNSA. V gave up 5 bases and J gave up 8 bases, with 10 bases separating them. The CDR3 spans 12 residues. This chain's CDR3 is CASSASLDIQYF. The CDR3 coding sequence is TGTGCCAGCAGCGCCAGTTTGGACATTCAGTACTTC.

This clonotype was observed a handful of times. The V and J genes are TRBV2 and TRBJ2-1, with TRBD1 matching 9 bases. The trim removed 5 bases at V and 12 bases at J, leaving 14 bases unmatched. The germline gives CDR1 SNHLY, CDR2 FYNNEI. This CDR3 region has 15 residues. In DNA, the CDR3 is TGTGCCAGCAGTTTTGCCGGGACAGGGAGCTTCGGGCAGTTCTTC. As protein: CASSFAGTGSFGQFF.

This clonotype was detected many times. This chain links TRBV5-1 with TRBJ1-2, with unresolved D. Germline CDR1 SGHRS, CDR2 YFSETQ. This CDR3 region has 14 residues. V was shortened by 3 bases and J by 4 bases, with 13 bases between the two germline ends. The CDR3 is CASSSQHSLYGYTF. CDR3 sequence (DNA): TGCGCCAGCAGCTCGCAGCATTCCCTCTATGGCTACACCTTC.

The rearrangement uses TRBV27 and TRBJ2-1, with D uncertain. V was shortened by 5 bases and J by 12 bases, with 20 bases between the two germline ends. Germline V lookup: CDR1 MNHEY, CDR2 SMNVEV (reference sequence). This CDR3 is 14 amino acids long. The CDR3 loop is CASSPEAMGYGQFF. CDR3 DNA: TGTGCCAGCAGTCCCGAGGCCATGGGGTATGGGCAGTTCTTC.

This clonotype was recorded at least ten times. The chain joins TRBV7-2 to TRBJ1-6; 7 nucleotides line up with TRBD1. The V gene's germline CDR1 is SGHTA and CDR2 FQGNSA. The CDR3 has 17 amino acids. The trim removed 3 bases at V and 9 bases at J, leaving 14 bases unmatched. CDR3: CASSFGPTDRLSSPLHF. For the CDR3, the DNA is TGTGCCAGCAGCTTTGGTCCCACGGACAGGTTGAGTTCACCCCTCCACTTT.